The 2 T cell receptor beta chains below were found in one sample sequenced in a study of blood T cell repertoires in COVID-19. Clones were read by immunoSEQ multiplex PCR, and TCRdb kept only the in-frame ones, dropping some. This repertoire shows around 200,000 clones, roughly 90% found once; its top ten account for roughly 4.5%. Source material: PBMCs or T cells enriched from blood (not recorded which). The source is a woman aged 25 to 39 who had been exposed to COVID-19.

The V gene is TRBV25-1, the J gene TRBJ2-7, with D possibly being TRBD2 (7 bases). Trimming shortened V by 4 bases and J by 5 bases, and 15 bases separated the two germline ends. This CDR3 contains 14 residues. Per the germline V gene, CDR1 is MGHDK and CDR2 is SYGVNS. The CDR3, as DNA: TGTGCCAGCAGTGTGGGGGGGGGCCGCAACGAGCAGTACTTC. Protein: CASSVGGGRNEQYF.

The gene calls are TRBV6-1 and TRBJ2-3; TRBD2 is a possible D gene (6 bases). Germline V gene lookup returns CDR1 MNHNS and CDR2 SASEGT. The CDR3 loop spans 16 amino acids. The V and J ends lost 0 bases and 0 bases respectively, with 10 bases between them. Here the CDR3 reads CASSEATSYSTDTQYF. The DNA for the CDR3 is TGTGCCAGCAGTGAAGCCACTAGCTATAGCACAGATACGCAGTATTTT.